These 21 T cell receptor beta chains originate from one sample sequenced in a study of PD-1 blockade in classical Hodgkin lymphoma (dated by TCRdb to about 2020). This specimen's time point label, per the study, means: cycle 4 day 1 (C4D1), after 6 weeks of nivolumab. Every trial patient had relapsed after autologous stem cell transplantation, and cohorts A, B and C differed in prior brentuximab vedotin exposure. CD4+ T cells were purified from thawed PBMCs by magnetic negative selection with a Miltenyi CD4+ T cell isolation kit. Preparation of the library involved the immunoSEQ multiplex PCR assay. Not all clones reach the TCRdb copy of this immuneACCESS table, which keeps in-frame sequences only. Checked studies attribute under half of the gap to unresolved V genes and leave the rest unexplained. The table for this sample lists more than 25,000 clones; around 80% of them were counted only once. The ten most abundant clones make up 0.62% of the sample.

The sequences come from CD4+ T cells from blood, collected before the fourth cycle of nivolumab. The receptors shown here come from a human donor with classical Hodgkin lymphoma.

The chain combines TRBV9 with TRBJ1-3; D gene uncertain. V dropped 0 bases and J dropped 4 bases, with 5 bases sitting between them. Germline assignment: CDR1 SGDLS and CDR2 YYNGEE. The CDR3 runs 13 residues. CDR3 DNA: TGTGCCAGCAGCGTAGCTGAGGGAAACACCATATATTTT. The encoded protein is CASSVAEGNTIYF.

V and J are TRBV7-9 and TRBJ2-1, with TRBD1 matching 7 bases. Germline loops: CDR1 SEHNR, CDR2 FQNEAQ (reference sequence). The junction had 7 bases not matched to a gene; V was cut back by 5 bases and J by 3 bases. This CDR3 is 15 amino acids long. The CDR3 sequence: CASSPWTGDYNEQFF. DNA of the CDR3: TGTGCCAGCAGCCCGTGGACAGGAGACTACAATGAGCAGTTCTTC.

The chain joins TRBV5-5 to TRBJ2-5; 12 bases line up with TRBD2. Germline assignment: CDR1 SGHKS and CDR2 YYEKEE (reference sequence). Trimming cost V 2 bases and J 5 bases; bases outside gene matches: 4. The CDR3 contains 15 residues. This CDR3 is CASSFGLAGMETQYF. The CDR3, as DNA: TGTGCCAGCAGCTTCGGACTAGCGGGGATGGAGACCCAGTACTTC.

This clone was seen only a few times. The rearrangement links TRBV19 to TRBJ1-5; tentatively, D is TRBD1 (5 bases). This CDR3 has 14 amino acids. CDR1 is LNHDA, CDR2 SQIVND, per germline (reference sequence). The V end was cut by 4 bases, the J end by 9 bases, with 16 bases between. CDR3 in amino acids: CASSRDGWLGPQHF. DNA of the CDR3: TGTGCCAGTAGTAGGGACGGCTGGCTCGGGCCCCAGCATTTT.

This clone was counted a single time. The chain uses TRBV6-6 and TRBJ1-3; 7 bases fit TRBD1. Germline V gene sequence: CDR1 MNHNY, CDR2 SVGAGI (reference sequence). Losses at the gene ends were 5 bases for V and 1 base for J; bases not matched to a gene: 8. This CDR3 comprises 16 residues. The CDR3 reads CASSTTGWESGNTIYF. Here the CDR3 DNA reads TGTGCCAGCAGTACGACAGGGTGGGAATCTGGAAACACCATATATTTT.

CDR3 residues: CASSPLRTEVYGYTF. CDR3 DNA: TGTGCCAGCTCACCACTGCGGACAGAAGTCTATGGCTACACCTTC. The chain joins TRBV18 to TRBJ1-2; D possibly corresponds to TRBD1 (6 bases). V was shortened by 1 base and J by 4 bases, with 13 bases between the two germline ends. CDR1 KGHSH and CDR2 LQKENI come from the germline V gene. This CDR3 is 15 amino acids long.

The chain carries TRBV5-8 and TRBJ1-4, with D perhaps TRBD1 (5 bases). Germline CDR1 SGHTS, CDR2 YDEGEE. The CDR3 totals 17 residues. Trimming shortened V by 0 bases and J by 8 bases, and 20 bases separated the two germline ends. CDR3 loop: CASSLVWAAGFREKLFF. CDR3 DNA sequence: TGTGCCAGCAGCTTGGTATGGGCAGCAGGGTTCCGAGAAAAACTGTTTTTT.

The CDR3 region has the DNA TGCGCCAGCAGCCCTTCCCCCGGGGGCGGAGATACGCAGTATTTT. Translated, it gives CASSPSPGGGDTQYF. The genes are TRBV5-1 and TRBJ2-3; tentatively, D is TRBD1 or TRBD2 (6 bases each). This CDR3 region has 15 residues. The V gene's germline CDR1 is SGHRS and CDR2 YFSETQ. Trimming stripped 4 bases from V and 5 bases from J, with 17 bases between.

This rearrangement joins TRBV2 to TRBJ1-2; 9 nucleotides line up with TRBD1. The CDR3 has 15 amino acids. Germline V CDR1 and CDR2: SNHLY, FYNNEI. V shed 4 bases and J 7 bases; nucleotides not matched to a gene: 10. In nucleotides, the CDR3 is TGTGCCAGCAGTGCCACGGACAGGGGAAGGGGTGGCTACACCTTC. Its translation: CASSATDRGRGGYTF. Full variable domain (rest looked up from reference TRBV2 and TRBJ1-2): EPEVTQTPSHQVTQMGQEVILRCVPISNHLYFYWYRQILGQKVEFLVSFYNNEISEKSEIFDDQFSVERPDGSNFTLKIRSTKLEDSAMYFCASSATDRGRGGYTFGSGTRLTVV.

V usage is TRBV5-1 and J usage is TRBJ2-7; TRBD1 aligns across 12 bases. The CDR3 contains 16 residues. CDR1 and CDR2 (germline): SGHRS, YFSETQ. Trimming removed 4 bases from V and 4 bases from J; junction bases left unmatched: 9. In nucleotides, the CDR3 is TGCGCCAGCAGCCCCCAAGGGGGACAGGGGGCTTACGAGCAGTACTTC. Amino acids: CASSPQGGQGAYEQYF.

CDR3 protein: CASSFGAETQYF. The CDR3 DNA is TGCGCCAGCAGCTTCGGGGCAGAGACCCAGTACTTC. V usage is TRBV5-1 and J usage is TRBJ2-5; D possibly uses TRBD1 or TRBD2 (5 bases each). The CDR3 runs 12 residues. Germline V gives CDR1 SGHRS, CDR2 YFSETQ. The ends were cut back, 2 bases at V and 4 bases at J, with 6 bases in the middle.

V usage is TRBV12-5 and J usage is TRBJ2-1, with 15 bases that match TRBD2. V trimming: 6 bases; J trimming: 8 bases; junction bases outside the gene matches: 11. The CDR3 runs to 17 residues. CDR1 is LGHNT, CDR2 FRNRAP, per germline. The CDR3 nucleotides read TGTGCTAGTGGGGACCGGACTAGCGGGGGGGCCGTCCATGAGCAGTTCTTC. This translates into CASGDRTSGGAVHEQFF. Complete variable domain (other parts from reference TRBV12-5 and TRBJ2-1): DARVTQTPRHKVTEMGQEVTMRCQPILGHNTVFWYRQTMMQGLELLAYFRNRAPLDDSGMPKDRFSAEMPDATLATLKIQPSEPRDSAVYFCASGDRTSGGAVHEQFFGPGTRLTVL.

The chain uses TRBV11-3 and TRBJ2-7; D not resolved. The CDR3 has 13 amino acids. V was shortened by 5 bases and J by 3 bases, with 11 bases between the two germline ends. Germline lookup yields CDR1 SGHNT and CDR2 YENEEA. Here the CDR3 DNA reads TGTGCCAGCAGCCAAGATTCCGACTACGAGCAGTACTTC. It encodes CASSQDSDYEQYF.

In DNA, the CDR3 is TGTGCCAGCAGCTTACCTGACAGGGGCCCCGGCACCGGGGAGCTGTTTTTT. Protein product: CASSLPDRGPGTGELFF. The chain couples TRBV7-2 to TRBJ2-2; 8 nucleotides align to TRBD1. With 2 bases clipped from V and 4 bases from J, the junction kept 9 bases outside the gene matches. Germline V CDR1 and CDR2: SGHTA, FQGNSA. There are 17 residues in the CDR3.

The genes are TRBV2 and TRBJ2-1; no firm D call. CDR3 size: 9 residues. CDR1 and CDR2 from the germline V gene are SNHLY and FYNNEI. V was trimmed by 8 bases and J by 9 bases, leaving 5 bases between them. Written as DNA, the CDR3 is TGTGCCAGCGACTCTGAGCAGTTCTTC. Translated, it gives CASDSEQFF.

This clone was seen just once. This chain links TRBV5-4 with TRBJ2-7, with TRBD1 matching 9 bases. Germline CDR1 and CDR2: SGHNT and YYREEE (reference sequence). The CDR3 totals 15 residues. V was pared by 2 bases and J by 2 bases, with 5 bases of the junction left unmatched. The CDR3 reads CASSFSRTGAYEQYF. The CDR3 DNA sequence: TGTGCCAGCAGCTTTAGTAGGACAGGGGCCTACGAGCAGTACTTC.

The chain couples TRBV27 to TRBJ2-5, with a possible D match to TRBD1 (6 bases). The CDR3 is made up of 14 amino acids. With 8 bases removed from V and 4 bases from J, the gap between germline ends came to 17 bases. Germline V CDR1 and CDR2: MNHEY, SMNVEV (reference sequence). For the CDR3, the DNA is TGTGCCAGCTCCTACAGGGTGTTTGGAGAGACCCAGTACTTC. Protein product: CASSYRVFGETQYF.

V and J are TRBV6-5 and TRBJ2-5; D is ambiguous. V dropped 6 bases and J dropped 2 bases, with 10 bases sitting between them. In germline, CDR1 is MNHEY, CDR2 SVGAGI. The CDR3 has 13 residues. CDR3 in DNA: TGTGCCAGCAGGATTTCCGGTCAAGAGACCCAGTACTTC. Protein sequence: CASRISGQETQYF.

V and J are TRBV11-3 and TRBJ2-1; D is ambiguous. V was pared by 5 bases and J by 4 bases, with 9 bases between. The germline V gene has CDR1 SGHNT and CDR2 YENEEA. CDR3 length equals 13 residues. CDR3 sequence reads: CASSLGEYNEQFF. The CDR3 DNA sequence: TGTGCCAGCAGCCTTGGGGAATACAATGAGCAGTTCTTC.

This clone was detected a few times. The chain recombines TRBV5-1 with TRBJ2-1; no clear D. The CDR3 is 13 residues long. The ends were cut back, 4 bases at V and 4 bases at J, with 9 bases in the middle. Germline lookup yields CDR1 SGHRS and CDR2 YFSETQ. Here the CDR3 DNA reads TGCGCCAGCAGCCTGGGGAATTACAATGAGCAGTTCTTC. Translation gives CASSLGNYNEQFF. The variable domain in full, with the rest retrieved from reference TRBV5-1 and TRBJ2-1, is KAGVTQTPRYLIKTRGQQVTLSCSPISGHRSVSWYQQTPGQGLQFLFEYFSETQRNKGNFPGRFSGRQFSNSRSEMNVSTLELGDSALYLCASSLGNYNEQFFGPGTRLTVL.

This chain connects TRBV6-5 to TRBJ2-1; 8 bases match TRBD2. V gave up 0 bases and J gave up 3 bases; unmatched junction bases: 4. Germline V gene lookup returns CDR1 MNHEY and CDR2 SVGAGI. CDR3 length: 16 residues. The CDR3 nucleotides read TGTGCCAGCAGTTACTCGAGCGGGGGAAACTACAATGAGCAGTTCTTC. Amino acid sequence: CASSYSSGGNYNEQFF.